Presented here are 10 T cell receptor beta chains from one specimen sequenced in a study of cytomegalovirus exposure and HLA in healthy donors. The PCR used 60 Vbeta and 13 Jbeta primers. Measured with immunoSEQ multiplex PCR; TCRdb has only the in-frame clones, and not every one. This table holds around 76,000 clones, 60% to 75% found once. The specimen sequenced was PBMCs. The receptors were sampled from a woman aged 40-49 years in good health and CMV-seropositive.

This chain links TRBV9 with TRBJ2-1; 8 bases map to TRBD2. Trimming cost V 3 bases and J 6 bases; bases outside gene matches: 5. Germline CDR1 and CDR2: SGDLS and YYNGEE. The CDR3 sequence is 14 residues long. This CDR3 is CASSAAGEFNEQFF. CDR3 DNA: TGTGCCAGCAGCGCAGCGGGAGAGTTCAATGAGCAGTTCTTC.

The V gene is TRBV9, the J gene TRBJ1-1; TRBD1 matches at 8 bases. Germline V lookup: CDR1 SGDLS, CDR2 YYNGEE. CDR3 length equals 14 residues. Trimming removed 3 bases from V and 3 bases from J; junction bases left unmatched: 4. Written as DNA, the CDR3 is TGTGCCAGCAGCGAACAGGGGGGATACACTGAAGCTTTCTTT. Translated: CASSEQGGYTEAFF.

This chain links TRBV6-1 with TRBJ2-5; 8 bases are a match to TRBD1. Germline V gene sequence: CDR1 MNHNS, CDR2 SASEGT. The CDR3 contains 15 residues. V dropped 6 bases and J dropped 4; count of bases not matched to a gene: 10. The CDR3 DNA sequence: TGTGCCAGCAGCGGCCGGGACAGGTTGTCAGAGACCCAGTACTTC. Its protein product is CASSGRDRLSETQYF.

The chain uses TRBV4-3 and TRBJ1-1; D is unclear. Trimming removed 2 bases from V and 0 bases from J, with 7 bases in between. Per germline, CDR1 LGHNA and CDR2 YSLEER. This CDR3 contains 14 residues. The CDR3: CASSQQDLNTEAFF. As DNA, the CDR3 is TGCGCCAGCAGCCAACAGGATCTGAACACTGAAGCTTTCTTT.

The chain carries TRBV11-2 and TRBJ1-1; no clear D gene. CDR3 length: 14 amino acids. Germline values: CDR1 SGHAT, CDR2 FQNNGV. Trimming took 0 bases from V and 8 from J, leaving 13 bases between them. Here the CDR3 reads CASSLDLLSVEAFF. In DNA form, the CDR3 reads TGTGCCAGCAGCTTAGATCTCCTTAGCGTGGAAGCTTTCTTT.

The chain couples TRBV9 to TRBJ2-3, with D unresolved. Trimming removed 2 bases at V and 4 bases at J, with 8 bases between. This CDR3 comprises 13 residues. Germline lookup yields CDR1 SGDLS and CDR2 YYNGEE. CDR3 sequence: CASSVQVADTQYF. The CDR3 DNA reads TGTGCCAGCAGCGTCCAGGTGGCAGATACGCAGTATTTT.

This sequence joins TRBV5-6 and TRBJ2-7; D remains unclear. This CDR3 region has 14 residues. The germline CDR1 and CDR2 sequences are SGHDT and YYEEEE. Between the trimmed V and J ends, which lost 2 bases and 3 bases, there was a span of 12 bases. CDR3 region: CASSLRNSDYEQYF. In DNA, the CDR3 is TGTGCCAGCAGCTTACGAAATTCAGACTACGAGCAGTACTTC.

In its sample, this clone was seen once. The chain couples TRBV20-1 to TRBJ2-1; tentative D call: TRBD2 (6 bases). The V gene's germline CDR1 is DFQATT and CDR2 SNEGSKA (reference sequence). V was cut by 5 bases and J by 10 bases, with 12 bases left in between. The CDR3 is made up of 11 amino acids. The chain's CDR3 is CSALRRGEQFF. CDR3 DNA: TGCAGTGCTCTTCGGAGGGGCGAGCAGTTCTTC.

CDR3 bases: TGTGCCAGCAAACACGACAGGGGGCTCACTGAAGCTTTCTTT. Translating gives CASKHDRGLTEAFF. V gene TRBV6-5 combines with J gene TRBJ1-1; TRBD1 aligns across 10 bases. This CDR3 region has 14 residues. With V trimmed by 7 bases and J by 4 bases, 6 bases remained unmatched. In germline, CDR1 is MNHEY, CDR2 SVGAGI.

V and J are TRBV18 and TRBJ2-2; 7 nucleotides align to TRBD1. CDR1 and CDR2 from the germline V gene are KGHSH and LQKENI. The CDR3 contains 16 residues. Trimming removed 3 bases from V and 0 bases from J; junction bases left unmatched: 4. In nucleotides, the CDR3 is TGTGCCAGCTCACCGCGGACAGGAGCGAACACCGGGGAGCTGTTTTTT. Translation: CASSPRTGANTGELFF. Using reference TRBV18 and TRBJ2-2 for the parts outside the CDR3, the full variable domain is NAGVMQNPRHLVRRRGQEARLRCSPMKGHSHVYWYRQLPEEGLKFMVYLQKENIIDESGMPKERFSAEFPKEGPSILRIQQVVRGDSAAYFCASSPRTGANTGELFFGEGSRLTVL.